Shown below are 29 T cell receptor beta chains from a single sample sequenced in a study of T cell changes during pregnancy in multiple sclerosis. The assay was immunoSEQ multiplex PCR, and TCRdb's table has in-frame clones only and misses some. The sample holds roughly 64,000 clones, less than 95% seen once. The specimen comprised peripheral blood, sampled in the third trimester of pregnancy. Every receptor here comes from a female donor in good health, enrolled as a control in a pregnancy study.

The chain combines TRBV7-8 with TRBJ1-2, with D maybe TRBD1 (5 bases). V gave up 1 base and J gave up 6 bases, with 12 bases separating them. The CDR3 runs 14 residues. The V gene's germline CDR1 is SGHVS and CDR2 FQNEAQ. The chain's CDR3 is CASSLGQRRDGYTF. The CDR3 DNA reads as TGTGCCAGCAGCTTAGGACAGAGGAGGGATGGCTACACCTTC.

The chain combines TRBV7-2 with TRBJ1-4; possibly TRBD1 for D (5 bases). Germline values: CDR1 SGHTA, CDR2 FQGNSA. CDR3 size: 15 residues. The germline V and J ends were trimmed by 5 bases and 6 bases, with 16 bases remaining between them. The CDR3: CASSAQRGDHEKLFF. CDR3 DNA: TGTGCCAGCAGCGCCCAGCGGGGGGACCATGAAAAACTGTTTTTT.

The chain couples TRBV27 to TRBJ1-1, with D unclear. Trimming pared 6 bases from V and 1 base from J, leaving 9 bases between. The V gene's germline CDR1 is MNHEY and CDR2 SMNVEV (reference sequence). The CDR3 spans 13 residues. The chain's CDR3 is CASSIGPNTEAFF. DNA for the CDR3: TGTGCCAGCAGCATCGGTCCGAACACTGAAGCTTTCTTT.

The chain combines TRBV28 with TRBJ2-7; 9 positions agree with TRBD2. Germline V lookup: CDR1 MDHEN, CDR2 SYDVKM. V shed 5 bases and J 1 base; nucleotides not matched to a gene: 6. The CDR3 extends over 15 amino acids. In nucleotides, the CDR3 is TGTGCCAGCAGTGCTAGCGGGACGTTATCCTACGAGCAGTACTTC. Protein sequence: CASSASGTLSYEQYF.

The chain carries TRBV5-1 and TRBJ2-1, with 7 bases matching TRBD1. The germline V gene encodes CDR1 SGHRS and CDR2 YFSETQ. Losses at the gene ends were 3 bases for V and 4 bases for J; bases not matched to a gene: 10. The CDR3 length is 16 residues. DNA of the CDR3: TGCGCCAGCAGCTCCCCTCGGGCAGGGGGATACAATGAGCAGTTCTTC. Translation: CASSSPRAGGYNEQFF.

This clone is a singleton in its sample. The genes are TRBV5-5 and TRBJ2-3; possibly TRBD2 for D (6 bases). Germline loops: CDR1 SGHKS, CDR2 YYEKEE (reference sequence). The CDR3 runs 13 residues. The V end was cut by 6 bases, the J end by 1 base, with 9 bases between. Here the CDR3 DNA reads TGTGCCAGCACGATAGCGGGCACAGATACGCAGTATTTT. As protein: CASTIAGTDTQYF.

With respect to this clone: In the same sample, other DNA sequences code for this CDR3. The chain is built from TRBV6-4 and TRBJ2-2; no clear D. V was clipped by 2 bases and J by 1 base, with 11 bases between them. The germline V gene has CDR1 MRHNA and CDR2 SNTAGT. This CDR3 is 16 amino acids long. This chain's CDR3 is CASSDGGSGNTGELFF. The CDR3 DNA is TGTGCCAGCAGTGACGGCGGAAGTGGGAACACCGGGGAGCTGTTTTTT.

The chain joins TRBV6-1 to TRBJ1-2; 9 bases are a match to TRBD1. V was clipped by 6 bases and J by 7 bases; unmatched bases: 18. The CDR3 is 17 amino acids. Per the germline V gene, CDR1 is MNHNS and CDR2 is SASEGT. CDR3 protein: CASSERTGGVKRTGYTF. In DNA, the CDR3 is TGTGCCAGCAGCGAAAGAACAGGGGGCGTCAAACGGACTGGCTACACCTTC.

This clone was counted once. This chain connects TRBV5-6 to TRBJ1-1, with TRBD1 as a possible D gene (5 bases). Trimming removed 2 bases from V and 1 base from J, with 12 bases in between. The length of the CDR3 is 15 residues. The germline CDR1 and CDR2 sequences are SGHDT and YYEEEE. The DNA for the CDR3 is TGTGCCAGCAGCTTCGGAGGGGTGAAGAACACTGAAGCTTTCTTT. Translated: CASSFGGVKNTEAFF.

DNA for the CDR3: TGTGCCAGCAGCCTATTTGGCTATGGCTACACCTTC. It codes for CASSLFGYGYTF. The V gene is TRBV5-6, the J gene TRBJ1-2, with D uncertain. CDR1 is SGHDT and CDR2 is YYEEEE in the germline V gene. CDR3 length equals 12 residues. V lost 4 bases, J lost 4 bases, and 8 bases lay in between.

The chain recombines TRBV10-3 with TRBJ2-2; no reliable D call. Trimming took off 11 bases at V and 1 base at J, with 11 bases between the two ends. Germline-derived CDR1 and CDR2 are ENHRY and SYGVKD. The CDR3 runs 13 residues. The CDR3 loop reads CAGKAVNTGELFF. Here the CDR3 DNA reads TGTGCCGGAAAGGCGGTGAACACCGGGGAGCTGTTTTTT.

This chain links TRBV28 with TRBJ2-7, with D possibly matching TRBD2 (5 bases). V was cut by 2 bases and J by 2 bases, with 13 bases left in between. CDR1 and CDR2 from the germline V gene are MDHEN and SYDVKM. The length of the CDR3 is 15 residues. The CDR3 reads CASSLDGRGAYEQYF. The CDR3 DNA follows: TGTGCCAGCAGTTTAGATGGTCGGGGTGCCTACGAGCAGTACTTC.

The chain joins TRBV9 to TRBJ1-2; D is uncertain. V dropped 4 bases and J dropped 1 base, with 20 bases sitting between them. The CDR3 is 17 residues long. Looked up from germline, CDR1 is SGDLS and CDR2 is YYNGEE. DNA of the CDR3: TGTGCCAGCAGCACTGCTGGGCCAGGCGATATTAACTATGGCTACACCTTC. Translation gives CASSTAGPGDINYGYTF.

In its sample, this clone was seen a few times. The chain has TRBV15 and TRBJ1-2; the match to TRBD1 covers 7 bases. CDR1 LNHNV and CDR2 YYDKDF come from the germline V gene (reference sequence). V was clipped by 5 bases and J by 4 bases; unmatched bases: 4. The CDR3 spans 13 residues. The chain's CDR3 is CATSLTGAYGYTF. The DNA of the CDR3 is TGTGCCACCAGCTTAACAGGGGCCTATGGCTACACCTTC.

The genes are TRBV5-4 and TRBJ2-7; D possibly corresponds to TRBD2 (5 bases). Germline V gives CDR1 SGHNT, CDR2 YYREEE (reference sequence). The CDR3 totals 13 residues. Trimming shortened V by 4 bases and J by 6 bases, and 14 bases separated the two germline ends. The CDR3 sequence is CASSRGTGIEQYF. Here the CDR3 DNA reads TGTGCCAGCAGCCGTGGAACCGGGATCGAGCAGTACTTC.

V is TRBV6-5 and J is TRBJ2-1, with no clear D. This CDR3 spans 14 amino acids. V lost 4 bases and J 5 bases, leaving 12 bases between the germline ends. Germline assignment: CDR1 MNHEY and CDR2 SVGAGI. The CDR3 here is CASSSLSVNNEQFF. Written as DNA, the CDR3 is TGTGCCAGCAGTTCCCTTTCGGTCAACAATGAGCAGTTCTTC.

The V gene is TRBV9, the J gene TRBJ2-3; D possibly corresponds to TRBD2 (7 bases). This CDR3 has 15 amino acids. Looked up from germline, CDR1 is SGDLS and CDR2 is YYNGEE. Deletions cut 4 bases from V and 1 base from J, with 13 bases between. The CDR3, as DNA: TGTGCCAGCAGCTTGGGGGGGGCGGGCACAGATACGCAGTATTTT. This encodes CASSLGGAGTDTQYF.

The chain is built from TRBV6-5 and TRBJ1-5; no clear D gene. The germline V and J ends were trimmed by 4 bases and 0 bases, with 13 bases remaining between them. The CDR3 is 16 residues long. CDR1 is MNHEY, CDR2 SVGAGI, per germline. The CDR3 loop reads CASSSDGAGSNQPQHF. The DNA for the CDR3 is TGTGCCAGCAGTTCCGATGGAGCGGGTAGCAATCAGCCCCAGCATTTT.

V gene TRBV30 combines with J gene TRBJ2-7; TRBD2 agrees at 10 bases. CDR1 and CDR2 (germline): GTSNPN, SVGIG (reference sequence). CDR3 length: 14 amino acids. V lost 5 bases to trimming and J lost 2 bases; unmatched junction nucleotides: 6. CDR3 in DNA: TGTGCCTGGGGCCCCGGGACTAGCGCCTACGAGCAGTACTTC. It encodes CAWGPGTSAYEQYF.

The chain uses TRBV19 and TRBJ1-5; weak D call: TRBD1 (6 bases). The CDR3 sequence is 15 residues long. From germline, CDR1 is LNHDA and CDR2 SQIVND (reference sequence). V was shortened by 4 bases and J by 4 bases, with 14 bases between the two germline ends. CDR3 DNA sequence: TGTGCCAGTAGTACACTAGGGACATCTAATCAGCCCCAGCATTTT. It specifies CASSTLGTSNQPQHF.

The chain combines TRBV5-8 with TRBJ1-5; D is unclear. Trimming shortened V by 2 bases and J by 2 bases, and 8 bases separated the two germline ends. Germline values: CDR1 SGHTS, CDR2 YDEGEE. CDR3 length: 14 amino acids. The CDR3 nucleotides read TGTGCCAGCAGCTTTATACGAGGCAATCAGCCCCAGCATTTT. This translates into CASSFIRGNQPQHF.

The rearrangement links TRBV27 to TRBJ1-6; possible D gene TRBD1, 5 bases. With 3 bases removed from V and 10 bases from J, the gap between germline ends came to 16 bases. Per germline, CDR1 MNHEY and CDR2 SMNVEV (reference sequence). The CDR3 is made up of 15 amino acids. The CDR3, as DNA: TGTGCCAGCAGTTTCGCCTTGGGGGGTCTCTCACCCCTCCACTTT. Translation gives CASSFALGGLSPLHF.

This clone was counted a single time. Other DNA variants within this sample encode the same CDR3. The chain couples TRBV6-5 to TRBJ2-5, with 8 bases lining up with TRBD2. Unmatched junction bases numbered 9, after V lost 5 bases and J lost 7 bases. Germline CDR1 and CDR2: MNHEY and SVGAGI. CDR3 length: 14 amino acids. The CDR3 nucleotides read TGTGCCAGCAGTACCCCGGGGGGGGCGAGGACCCAGTACTTC. It translates to CASSTPGGARTQYF.

CDR3 protein: CASSLLGGAGEQYF. DNA for the CDR3: TGTGCCAGCAGCTTGTTGGGGGGAGCGGGCGAGCAGTACTTC. The V call is TRBV5-4, the J call TRBJ2-7, with a tentative D call TRBD2 (6 bases). The V and J ends lost 1 base and 6 bases respectively, with 14 bases between them. The CDR3 contains 14 residues. Germline values: CDR1 SGHNT, CDR2 YYREEE (reference sequence). The whole variable domain, filled in from reference TRBV5-4 and TRBJ2-7, reads ETGVTQSPTHLIKTRGQQVTLRCSSQSGHNTVSWYQQALGQGPQFIFQYYREEENGRGNFPPRFSGLQFPNYSSELNVNALELDDSALYLCASSLLGGAGEQYFGPGTRLTVT.

The chain joins TRBV6-6 to TRBJ2-6, with D hard to call. The CDR3 consists of 14 residues. V dropped 8 bases and J dropped 2 bases, with 10 bases sitting between them. Germline CDR1 and CDR2: MNHNY and SVGAGI (reference sequence). DNA for the CDR3: TGTGCCAGCCGTCGTGAGCCTGGGGCCAACGTCCTGACTTTC. This encodes CASRREPGANVLTF.

The gene calls are TRBV5-6 and TRBJ2-3; maybe TRBD2 (6 bases). Germline V gene data show CDR1 as SGHDT and CDR2 as YYEEEE. V was cut by 4 bases and J by 4 bases, with 10 bases left in between. There are 13 residues in the CDR3. The CDR3 spells CASSRWGADTQYF. DNA for the CDR3: TGTGCCAGCAGCCGCTGGGGGGCAGATACGCAGTATTTT.

V gene TRBV27 combines with J gene TRBJ1-2, with D uncertain. V dropped 3 bases and J dropped 0 bases, with 17 bases sitting between them. CDR3 size: 17 residues. The germline gives CDR1 MNHEY, CDR2 SMNVEV (reference sequence). CDR3 sequence: CASSFGPILPPNYGYTF. The CDR3 region has the DNA TGTGCCAGCAGTTTTGGGCCGATCCTCCCTCCTAACTATGGCTACACCTTC.

The rearrangement links TRBV27 to TRBJ1-1, with D maybe TRBD1 (6 bases). The germline CDR1 and CDR2 sequences are MNHEY and SMNVEV (reference sequence). V was clipped by 5 bases and J by 4 bases, with 17 bases between them. This CDR3 comprises 15 residues. CDR3 in DNA: TGTGCCAGCAGTCACGCTAGGGGGTCTAGCACTGAAGCTTTCTTT. It yields the protein CASSHARGSSTEAFF.

The chain joins TRBV5-4 to TRBJ1-1; no firm D call. Deletions cut 4 bases from V and 7 bases from J, with 17 bases between. Germline V gene data show CDR1 as SGHNT and CDR2 as YYREEE (reference sequence). The CDR3 sequence is 14 residues long. CDR3 loop: CASSPERQTLEAFF. DNA of the CDR3: TGTGCCAGCAGCCCTGAAAGACAAACTCTTGAAGCTTTCTTT.